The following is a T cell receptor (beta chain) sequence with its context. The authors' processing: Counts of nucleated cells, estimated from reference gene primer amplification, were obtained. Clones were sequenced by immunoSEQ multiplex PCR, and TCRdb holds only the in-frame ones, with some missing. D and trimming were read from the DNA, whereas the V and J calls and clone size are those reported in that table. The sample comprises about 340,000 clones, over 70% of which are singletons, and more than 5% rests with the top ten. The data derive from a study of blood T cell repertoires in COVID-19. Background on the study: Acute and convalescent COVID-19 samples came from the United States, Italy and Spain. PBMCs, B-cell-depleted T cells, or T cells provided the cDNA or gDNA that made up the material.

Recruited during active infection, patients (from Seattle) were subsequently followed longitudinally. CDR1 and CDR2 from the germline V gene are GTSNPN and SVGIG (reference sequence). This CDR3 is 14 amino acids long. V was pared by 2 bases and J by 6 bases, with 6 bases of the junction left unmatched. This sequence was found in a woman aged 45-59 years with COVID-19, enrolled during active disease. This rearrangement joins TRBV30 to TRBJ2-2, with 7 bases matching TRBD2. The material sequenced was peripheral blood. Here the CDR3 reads CAWSTLRGAGELFF. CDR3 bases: TGTGCCTGGAGTACCCTTCGGGGGGCCGGGGAGCTGTTTTTT.